These 18 T cell receptor beta chains came from one sample sequenced in a study of beta chain features in type 1 diabetes. Broader study findings: Patients with Type 1 diabetes showed moderately but significantly shorter TCRB CDR3s in all four CD4+ subsets.

No antigen has been assigned to these receptors. TCRB transcripts that were expressed got sequenced, as all of the isolated RNA had been reverse transcribed. Clones were sequenced by immunoSEQ multiplex PCR, and TCRdb holds only the in-frame ones, with some missing. The repertoire has some 290,000 clones, 20% to 25% of them found once; the top ten carry about 0.011%. Sequencing was done on a sample of naive CD4+ T cells from blood. The receptors were gathered from a woman in her 30s with type 1 diabetes.

V is TRBV19 and J is TRBJ2-7; 7 bases are a match to TRBD1. Germline CDR1 LNHDA, CDR2 SQIVND (reference sequence). CDR3 length equals 12 residues. V dropped 5 bases and J dropped 4; count of bases not matched to a gene: 2. The DNA of the CDR3 is TGTGCCAGTAGTCCGACAGGGTACGAGCAGTACTTC. Its translation is CASSPTGYEQYF.

This clone appeared a few times. The chain couples TRBV5-1 to TRBJ2-3; 7 bases agree with TRBD1. The CDR3 contains 16 residues. The germline V gene encodes CDR1 SGHRS and CDR2 YFSETQ. With 4 bases clipped from V and 0 bases from J, the junction kept 8 bases outside the gene matches. This CDR3 reads CASSDHRDRSTDTQYF. The CDR3 DNA sequence: TGCGCCAGCAGCGATCACCGGGACAGAAGCACAGATACGCAGTATTTT.

The chain couples TRBV7-2 to TRBJ2-7, with a tentative D call TRBD1 (6 bases). The CDR3 extends over 13 amino acids. V lost 1 base and J 5 bases, leaving 9 bases between the germline ends. Germline CDR1 and CDR2: SGHTA and FQGNSA. CDR3 loop: CASSLEGEDEQYF. CDR3 bases: TGTGCCAGCAGCTTAGAGGGGGAAGACGAGCAGTACTTC.

This clone was seen more than once but under ten times. V gene TRBV5-1 combines with J gene TRBJ2-1; 8 bases line up with TRBD2. The CDR3 covers 15 residues. V gave up 4 bases and J gave up 4 bases; unmatched junction bases: 7. Germline V gives CDR1 SGHRS, CDR2 YFSETQ. In DNA form, the CDR3 reads TGCGCCAGCAGCCCCCGGGAGGGCCTGTACAATGAGCAGTTCTTC. Translating gives CASSPREGLYNEQFF.

The chain joins TRBV30 to TRBJ2-1; maybe TRBD2 (5 bases). Trimming shortened V by 4 bases and J by 8 bases, and 15 bases separated the two germline ends. This CDR3 has 13 residues. Looked up from germline, CDR1 is GTSNPN and CDR2 is SVGIG (reference sequence). Here the CDR3 reads CAWTAGPLDEQFF. The CDR3 DNA sequence: TGTGCCTGGACGGCGGGTCCCCTCGATGAGCAGTTCTTC.

The CDR3 sequence is CSVNRVSEAFF. Written as DNA, the CDR3 is TGCAGCGTTAACAGGGTTTCTGAAGCTTTCTTT. The rearrangement joins TRBV29-1 to TRBJ1-1; a weak D match, TRBD1 (6 bases). The CDR3 extends over 11 amino acids. The ends were cut back, 5 bases at V and 6 bases at J, with 10 bases in the middle. Germline V gene data show CDR1 as SQVTM and CDR2 as ANQGSEA.

This clone was seen only a few times. The same CDR3 arises from other DNA sequences in this sample as well. The chain joins TRBV5-1 to TRBJ2-5, with D possibly matching TRBD2 (5 bases). The CDR3 is 13 residues long. Germline CDR1 and CDR2: SGHRS and YFSETQ. The germline V and J ends were trimmed by 5 bases and 1 base, with 9 bases remaining between them. The CDR3 DNA is TGCGCCAGCAGTCCGGGAAGCCAAGAGACCCAGTACTTC. This sequence encodes CASSPGSQETQYF.

This clone was observed a handful of times. The genes are TRBV7-2 and TRBJ2-1; 10 nucleotides align to TRBD2. The germline CDR1 and CDR2 sequences are SGHTA and FQGNSA. The V gene end was trimmed by 5 bases and the J gene end by 7 bases; junction bases not matched to a gene: 8. The CDR3 contains 15 residues. The CDR3 loop reads CASSPRGLATNEQFF. The CDR3 DNA is TGTGCCAGCAGCCCTAGGGGACTAGCGACTAATGAGCAGTTCTTC.

The V gene is TRBV7-3, the J gene TRBJ2-3, with D tentatively TRBD2 (6 bases). Germline values: CDR1 SGHTA, CDR2 FQGTGA. CDR3 length: 14 amino acids. The V and J ends lost 1 base and 7 bases respectively, with 12 bases between them. The CDR3 loop reads CASSLISGEHTQYF. CDR3 in DNA: TGTGCCAGCAGCTTAATTTCGGGAGAGCATACGCAGTATTTT.

V usage is TRBV30 and J usage is TRBJ1-4; maybe TRBD1 (5 bases). The CDR3 length is 11 residues. Trimming left V 8 bases short and J 8 bases short, with 12 bases between. Germline CDR1 is GTSNPN and CDR2 is SVGIG (reference sequence). In nucleotides, the CDR3 is TGTGCCCACCGGACAATCGAAAAACTGTTTTTT. This gives the protein CAHRTIEKLFF. The full variable domain, its missing parts supplied by reference TRBV30 and TRBJ1-4, is SQTIHQWPATLVQPVGSPLSLECTVEGTSNPNLYWYRQAAGRGLQLLFYSVGIGQISSEVPQNLSASRPQDRQFILSSKKLLLSDSGFYLCAHRTIEKLFFGSGTQLSVL.

This clone has a handful of counts. The V call is TRBV9, the J call TRBJ2-1; a possible D gene is TRBD2 (5 bases). The germline gives CDR1 SGDLS, CDR2 YYNGEE. This CDR3 region has 15 residues. The V end lost 2 bases, the J end lost 0 bases, and 9 bases lay between the germline ends. Here the CDR3 DNA reads TGTGCCAGCAGCGTTAGCGAGAGCTCCTACAATGAGCAGTTCTTC. It encodes CASSVSESSYNEQFF. Combining the CDR3 with reference TRBV9 and TRBJ2-1 gives the whole variable domain DSGVTQTPKHLITATGQRVTLRCSPRSGDLSVYWYQQSLDQGLQFLIQYYNGEERAKGNILERFSAQQFPDLHSELNLSSLELGDSALYFCASSVSESSYNEQFFGPGTRLTVL.

This clone occurred a few times. V usage is TRBV5-4 and J usage is TRBJ2-3; tentative D call: TRBD1 (5 bases). The CDR3 runs 15 residues. The V end was cut by 0 bases, the J end by 2 bases, with 10 bases between. Germline V gene lookup returns CDR1 SGHNT and CDR2 YYREEE (reference sequence). CDR3: CASSLAARATDTQYF. The DNA for the CDR3 is TGTGCCAGCAGCTTGGCGGCCAGGGCCACAGATACGCAGTATTTT.

This clone turned up a few times. The CDR3 region is CSVARGGSDTEAFF. The CDR3 DNA reads TGCAGCGTTGCGAGGGGGGGGAGCGACACTGAAGCTTTCTTT. The V and J genes are TRBV29-1 and TRBJ1-1; D possibly corresponds to TRBD1 (6 bases). The V end was cut by 4 bases, the J end by 3 bases, with 15 bases between. Germline V gene sequence: CDR1 SQVTM, CDR2 ANQGSEA. This CDR3 comprises 14 residues.

The chain employs TRBV7-8 and TRBJ2-3, with 13 positions matching TRBD2. Per the germline V gene, CDR1 is SGHVS and CDR2 is FQNEAQ. CDR3 length: 16 residues. J gave up 6 bases and V 3 bases, and 6 bases lay outside the gene matches. CDR3 nucleotides: TGTGCCAGCAGCTTTCCTGGACTAGCGGGAGTTGATACGCAGTATTTT. Amino acid sequence: CASSFPGLAGVDTQYF.

The chain links TRBV28 to TRBJ2-7; the D gene is possibly TRBD2 (5 bases). V was pared by 5 bases and J by 5 bases, with 19 bases between. The CDR3 is made up of 15 amino acids. Germline V gene sequence: CDR1 MDHEN, CDR2 SYDVKM. The CDR3 DNA reads TGTGCCAGCAGTCCCTCCGGACTGGGGTGGAACGAGCAGTACTTC. It yields the protein CASSPSGLGWNEQYF.

The chain uses TRBV5-1 and TRBJ1-1; D gene uncertain. The CDR3 is 12 residues long. Germline V gene lookup returns CDR1 SGHRS and CDR2 YFSETQ. With 1 base removed from V and 3 bases from J, the gap between germline ends came to 4 bases. The CDR3 sequence is CASSLTDTEAFF. The CDR3 DNA reads TGCGCCAGCAGCTTGACAGACACTGAAGCTTTCTTT.

The genes are TRBV11-2 and TRBJ2-7; 10 bases line up with TRBD2. There are 19 residues in the CDR3. Trimming took 4 bases from V and 3 from J; bases not matched to a gene: 18. Germline CDR1 SGHAT, CDR2 FQNNGV. As DNA, the CDR3 is TGTGCCAGCAGCTCTAGCGGGAGAGGGTCCTCAAAGTACGACTACGAGCAGTACTTC. It encodes CASSSSGRGSSKYDYEQYF.

About this clone: Other DNA sequences in the same sample also yield this CDR3. V is TRBV5-4 and J is TRBJ1-1, with a weak D call TRBD1 (6 bases). Trimming removed 0 bases from V and 0 bases from J, with 6 bases in between. CDR1 SGHNT and CDR2 YYREEE come from the germline V gene (reference sequence). The CDR3 covers 14 residues. The CDR3 nucleotides read TGTGCCAGCAGCTTGGACAGGGTGAACACTGAAGCTTTCTTT. Translation: CASSLDRVNTEAFF.